This T cell receptor beta chain was observed in a study of blood T cell repertoires in COVID-19. Across the whole study: There were acute and convalescent COVID-19 samples, and they came from the United States, Italy and Spain. In each case, the material was cDNA or gDNA derived from T cells, B-cell-depleted T cells, or PBMCs.

V was pared by 8 bases and J by 2 bases, with 12 bases between. The CDR3 extends over 13 amino acids. Germline-derived CDR1 and CDR2 are GTSNPN and SVGIG (reference sequence). Authors' methods: Nucleated cell number was recorded as an estimate derived from reference gene primer amplification. TCRdb keeps only in-frame clones here, not all; method: immunoSEQ multiplex PCR. V and J calls and clone size are copied from that table; D and trimming were computed from the DNA. The table includes some 83,000 clones, roughly 84% detected once. The sample was peripheral blood. The V gene is TRBV30, the J gene TRBJ1-4; no definite D call. This receptor was taken from a man aged 50-59 years with acute or convalescent COVID-19. The CDR3 DNA reads as TGTGCCGCTTCTCCCGGGACTAATGAAAAACTGTTTTTT. Translating gives CAASPGTNEKLFF.